The 22 T cell receptor beta chains below come from one sample, sequenced in a study of blood T cell repertoires in COVID-19. Profiling relied on immunoSEQ multiplex PCR, and the TCRdb table lists in-frame clones only, not all of them. The sample shows about 180,000 clones, about four fifths of them seen only once. Sequences were obtained from peripheral blood. These receptors came from a woman aged 65 to 85 with COVID-19, enrolled during active disease.

This chain uses TRBV5-6 with TRBJ1-5, with TRBD1 matching 7 bases. The CDR3 loop spans 18 amino acids. Germline values: CDR1 SGHDT, CDR2 YYEEEE. The V and J ends lost 0 bases and 0 bases, in that order; junction bases with no gene match: 9. CDR3 protein: CASSLALQGVYSNQPQHF. As DNA, the CDR3 is TGTGCCAGCAGCTTGGCCCTCCAGGGGGTCTATAGCAATCAGCCCCAGCATTTT.

The chain combines TRBV19 with TRBJ2-6; tentative D call: TRBD1 (6 bases). This CDR3 contains 16 residues. The germline gives CDR1 LNHDA, CDR2 SQIVND (reference sequence). The ends were cut back, 5 bases at V and 4 bases at J, with 15 bases in the middle. The CDR3 protein is CASSSTGFSGANVLTF. CDR3 nucleotide sequence: TGTGCCAGTAGTTCGACAGGCTTCTCCGGGGCCAACGTCCTGACTTTC.

The CDR3 bases are TGTGCCAGCAGCAGAAGACTAGCCCCCGCTGATTTCTACAATGAGCAGTTCTTC. This sequence encodes CASSRRLAPADFYNEQFF. V gene TRBV7-8 combines with J gene TRBJ2-1, with 7 bases fitting TRBD2. The germline V gene encodes CDR1 SGHVS and CDR2 FQNEAQ. The CDR3 length is 18 residues. The trim removed 5 bases at V and 3 bases at J, leaving 16 bases unmatched. The full variable domain, its missing parts supplied by reference TRBV7-8 and TRBJ2-1, is GAGVSQSPRYKVAKRGQDVALRCDPISGHVSLFWYQQALGQGPEFLTYFQNEAQLDKSGLPSDRFFAERPEGSVSTLKIQRTQQEDSAVYLCASSRRLAPADFYNEQFFGPGTRLTVL.

The chain joins TRBV11-2 to TRBJ1-1; D not resolved. CDR1 SGHAT and CDR2 FQNNGV come from the germline V gene. This CDR3 is 12 amino acids long. V shed 11 bases and J shed 3 bases, with 13 bases lying between them. CDR3: CALRVEDTEAFF. DNA of the CDR3: TGTGCCCTGAGGGTCGAGGACACTGAAGCTTTCTTT.

This clone was picked up one time. The chain combines TRBV4-1 with TRBJ2-1; TRBD2 matches at 9 bases. Per germline, CDR1 MGHRA and CDR2 YSYEKL. Trimming cost V 0 bases and J 7 bases; bases outside gene matches: 10. This CDR3 has 17 residues. The CDR3 sequence is CASSQDRGTSFWNEQFF. For the CDR3, the DNA is TGCGCCAGCAGCCAAGACAGGGGGACTAGCTTCTGGAATGAGCAGTTCTTC.

The V gene is TRBV5-6, the J gene TRBJ2-2, with 8 positions matching TRBD1. The CDR3 totals 15 residues. Unmatched junction bases numbered 1, after V lost 1 base and J lost 2 bases. Germline lookup yields CDR1 SGHDT and CDR2 YYEEEE. This CDR3 reads CASSLPGGNTGELFF. The CDR3 coding sequence is TGTGCCAGCAGCTTGCCAGGGGGCAACACCGGGGAGCTGTTTTTT.

The chain carries TRBV29-1 and TRBJ2-4; 7 bases fit TRBD2. Germline trimming cut 7 bases from V and 8 bases from J; bases unmatched to any gene: 14. CDR1 is SQVTM and CDR2 is ANQGSEA in the germline V gene. CDR3 length: 14 residues. CDR3 loop: CSASEGGSSYIQYF. The CDR3 nucleotides read TGCAGCGCCTCAGAGGGCGGGAGTAGTTACATTCAGTACTTC.

The chain uses TRBV7-2 and TRBJ2-3; D gene unclear. With 5 bases removed from V and 2 bases from J, the gap between germline ends came to 11 bases. Per the germline V gene, CDR1 is SGHTA and CDR2 is FQGNSA. CDR3 size: 14 residues. In DNA form, the CDR3 reads TGTGCCAGCAGCCCTAGAAGGCCCACAGATACGCAGTATTTT. Amino acid sequence: CASSPRRPTDTQYF.

The genes are TRBV27 and TRBJ2-5, with a tentative D call TRBD1 (6 bases). CDR1 is MNHEY, CDR2 SMNVEV, per germline (reference sequence). V lost 0 bases to trimming and J lost 4 bases, with 9 bases between them. The CDR3 is 14 amino acids. The CDR3 DNA reads as TGTGCCAGCAGTTTATCTTCCAGGGGAGAGACCCAGTACTTC. Its protein is CASSLSSRGETQYF.

This clone was picked up a small number of times. The chain uses TRBV6-6 and TRBJ2-1; D might be TRBD2 (7 bases). V was clipped by 11 bases and J by 0 bases, with 14 bases between them. CDR1 is MNHNY and CDR2 is SVGAGI in the germline V gene (reference sequence). The CDR3 has 14 amino acids. CDR3 loop: CASGGGSSYNEQFF. CDR3 in DNA: TGTGCCTCCGGGGGCGGGAGCTCCTACAATGAGCAGTTCTTC.

CDR3 in DNA: TGTGCCAGCTTTACAGGGGACCCAGGAAACACCATATATTTT. Protein sequence: CASFTGDPGNTIYF. The chain employs TRBV18 and TRBJ1-3, with 7 bases matching TRBD1. Unmatched junction bases numbered 7, after V lost 7 bases and J lost 4 bases. The germline CDR1 and CDR2 sequences are KGHSH and LQKENI. This CDR3 has 14 amino acids.

The gene calls are TRBV10-3 and TRBJ2-3; 13 nucleotides match TRBD2. V dropped 4 bases and J dropped 5; count of bases not matched to a gene: 9. Germline V gene lookup returns CDR1 ENHRY and CDR2 SYGVKD. The CDR3 is 17 residues long. The CDR3 nucleotides are TGTGCCATCAGTGGGGGGACTAGCGGGGCCTTGGGAGATACGCAGTATTTT. This codes for CAISGGTSGALGDTQYF.

CDR3 amino acids: CATAQPSASSYNEQFF. The CDR3 DNA reads as TGTGCCACCGCTCAGCCTAGCGCTAGCTCCTACAATGAGCAGTTCTTC. The genes are TRBV24-1 and TRBJ2-1; tentative D call: TRBD2 (6 bases). The CDR3 totals 16 residues. Looked up from germline, CDR1 is KGHDR and CDR2 is SFDVKD. V lost 9 bases, J lost 0 bases, and 17 bases lay in between.

The gene calls are TRBV19 and TRBJ1-6, with a tentative D call TRBD1 (5 bases). The V end was cut by 4 bases, the J end by 11 bases, with 15 bases between. Germline CDR1 and CDR2: LNHDA and SQIVND (reference sequence). The CDR3 totals 14 residues. DNA of the CDR3: TGTGCCAGTAGTAGCCAGGGAAGTGAGACACCCCTCCACTTT. It is translated as CASSSQGSETPLHF.

The chain carries TRBV7-8 and TRBJ2-7, with D tentatively TRBD2 (5 bases). The V gene lost 2 bases and the J gene lost 1 base, with 12 bases spanning the gap. The CDR3 has 15 residues. CDR1 and CDR2 (germline): SGHVS, FQNEAQ. The CDR3 bases are TGTGCCAGCAGCTTATTGGGCACGGGATCCTACGAGCAGTACTTC. This gives the protein CASSLLGTGSYEQYF.

This clone was seen more than once but under ten times. The V call is TRBV7-9, the J call TRBJ2-7; 8 positions match TRBD2. The CDR3 covers 14 residues. Germline V lookup: CDR1 SEHNR, CDR2 FQNEAQ (reference sequence). J gave up 6 bases and V 5 bases, and 9 bases lay outside the gene matches. CDR3 amino acids: CASSARTSMAEQYF. For the CDR3, the DNA is TGTGCCAGCAGCGCCAGGACTAGCATGGCCGAGCAGTACTTC.

In this sample, this clone turned up many times. The rearrangement joins TRBV3-1 (or the pseudogene TRBV3-2) to TRBJ2-5; 7 nucleotides agree with TRBD2. V shed 1 base, J shed 3 bases, and the junction held 11 bases outside the gene matches. The CDR3 totals 17 residues. From germline, CDR1 is LGHDT and CDR2 YNNKEL (reference sequence). CDR3 in amino acids: CASSQGTSSGGEETQYF. CDR3 sequence (DNA): TGTGCCAGCAGCCAAGGGACATCTAGCGGAGGTGAAGAGACCCAGTACTTC.

The V call is TRBV28, the J call TRBJ1-2; D perhaps matches TRBD1 (6 bases). V gave up 8 bases and J gave up 8 bases, with 15 bases separating them. This CDR3 has 12 residues. Germline V gene lookup returns CDR1 MDHEN and CDR2 SYDVKM. The CDR3 reads CASEQGLEGYTF. CDR3 DNA: TGTGCCAGCGAACAGGGTTTAGAAGGCTACACCTTC.

The chain joins TRBV19 to TRBJ1-1, with a weak D call TRBD1 (5 bases). CDR1 and CDR2 from the germline V gene are LNHDA and SQIVND (reference sequence). Trimming removed 4 bases from V and 4 bases from J, with 16 bases in between. CDR3 length: 15 residues. The CDR3 DNA reads as TGTGCCAGTAGTAGGGGTCGGGGGTTGAGCACTGAAGCTTTCTTT. Protein: CASSRGRGLSTEAFF.

J is TRBJ2-7 and V is TRBV9; 13 bases align to TRBD2. V was clipped by 0 bases and J by 5 bases; unmatched bases: 5. This CDR3 region has 16 residues. Germline CDR1 is SGDLS and CDR2 is YYNGEE. CDR3 sequence reads: CASSVEGLAGYDEQYF. The CDR3 bases are TGTGCCAGCAGCGTAGAGGGACTAGCGGGATATGACGAGCAGTACTTC.

This rearrangement joins TRBV20-1 to TRBJ1-5; 7 bases agree with TRBD1. CDR1 is DFQATT and CDR2 is SNEGSKA in the germline V gene (reference sequence). The CDR3 runs to 14 residues. After removal of 3 bases from V and 5 bases from J, the junction contained 7 bases not matched to a gene. The CDR3, as DNA: TGCAGTGCTAGTCCACGGGACAGAGATCAGCCCCAGCATTTT. Its protein product is CSASPRDRDQPQHF.

This clone has just a few counts. The rearrangement uses TRBV7-2 and TRBJ2-1; TRBD2 might be the D (6 bases). Per germline, CDR1 SGHTA and CDR2 FQGNSA. CDR3 length: 15 amino acids. Trimming cost V 3 bases and J 6 bases, with 15 bases left between them. In nucleotides, the CDR3 is TGTGCCAGCAGCTTCTCGGGACTTCCCCTCAATGAGCAGTTCTTC. It yields the protein CASSFSGLPLNEQFF.